A single sample is the source of the 23 T cell receptor beta chains below, sequenced in a study of T cell repertoires in cytomegalovirus infection. Via MiXCR, TCRdb re-called the reads, giving one row per CDR3 protein. The sample carries around 630,000 distinct CDR3 sequences, about 24% recorded once. The specimen sequenced was CD8+ T cells from PBMCs. Receptor source: a human donor in good health (CMV status not recorded). Some clones in this sample may be carry-over from other donors' samples.

The chain joins TRBV7-3 to TRBJ2-6, with D possibly TRBD1 on 6 matching bases. Trimming took 5 bases from V and 4 from J, leaving 18 bases between them. CDR1 is SGHTA and CDR2 is FQGTGA in the germline V gene. The CDR3 is 17 residues long. The CDR3 DNA sequence: TGTGCCAGCAGCCCCGCGCTTTGGGGGCGCGGGGCCAACGTCCTGACTTTC. Translation gives CASSPALWGRGANVLTF.

This clonotype was detected many times. J is TRBJ1-1 and V is TRBV7-9, with 7 bases aligning to TRBD1. The CDR3 consists of 15 residues. Germline CDR1 reads SEHNR; CDR2 reads FQNEAQ (reference sequence). V lost 6 bases to trimming and J lost 3 bases; unmatched junction nucleotides: 10. The CDR3, as DNA: TGTGCCAGCAGGCCCGCAGGGGGGGGGTACACTGAAGCTTTCTTT. This translates into CASRPAGGGYTEAFF.

A word on this clonotype: A much bigger clone sits one base away, suggesting this may be a read error. The chain couples TRBV7-9 to TRBJ1-1; D may be TRBD1 (5 bases). Germline lookup yields CDR1 SEHNR and CDR2 FQNEAQ (reference sequence). The CDR3 consists of 13 residues. The CDR3 is CVSSSGGEGSAFF. The CDR3 DNA is TGTGTCAGCAGCTCGGGGGGAGAGGGATCGGCTTTCTTT.

This clonotype was found a few times. V gene TRBV20-1 combines with J gene TRBJ2-1, with TRBD1 as a possible D gene (6 bases). CDR1 is DFQATT, CDR2 SNEGSKA, per germline (reference sequence). This CDR3 is built from 14 residues. Deletions cut 0 bases from V and 4 bases from J, with 10 bases between. This CDR3 reads CSARDPTGYNEQFF. CDR3 in DNA: TGCAGTGCTAGAGACCCGACAGGTTACAATGAGCAGTTCTTC.

Many counts were recorded for this clonotype. The chain couples TRBV6-2 or TRBV6-3 to TRBJ1-1, with D possibly TRBD1 on 5 matching bases. CDR3 size: 14 residues. Trimming took 2 bases from V and 0 from J, leaving 7 bases between them. Germline-derived CDR1 and CDR2 are MNHEY and SVGEGT. CDR3 in DNA: TGTGCCAGCAGTTACCCAGGGTTGAACACTGAAGCTTTCTTT. Protein product: CASSYPGLNTEAFF.

CDR3: CASSYPGEGKRPQHF. The CDR3 DNA sequence: TGTGCCAGCAGTTACCCAGGGGAGGGTAAGCGGCCCCAGCATTTT. The chain has TRBV6-6 and TRBJ1-5; D possibly corresponds to TRBD1 (6 bases). The CDR3 is 15 residues long. From germline, CDR1 is MNHNY and CDR2 SVGAGI (reference sequence). V lost 2 bases, J lost 9 bases, and 17 bases lay in between.

The sample holds many counts of this clonotype. The V and J genes are TRBV7-6 and TRBJ2-3, with unresolved D. The CDR3 covers 12 residues. V shed 1 base and J shed 7 bases, with 6 bases lying between them. CDR1 is SGHVS and CDR2 is FNYEAQ in the germline V gene. The CDR3 DNA follows: TGTGCCAGCAGCTTAGTCCAGTATACGCAGTATTTT. Its translation is CASSLVQYTQYF.

This clonotype came up many times. The rearrangement uses TRBV7-9 and TRBJ2-7, with a weak D call TRBD1 (5 bases). The germline V and J ends were trimmed by 8 bases and 2 bases, with 10 bases remaining between them. CDR1 SEHNR and CDR2 FQNEAQ come from the germline V gene (reference sequence). CDR3 length: 12 amino acids. CDR3 sequence: CASEDTPYEQYF. In nucleotides, the CDR3 is TGTGCCAGCGAGGACACACCCTACGAGCAGTACTTC.

This chain links TRBV7-4 with TRBJ1-1; D perhaps matches TRBD1 (5 bases). The CDR3 covers 14 residues. Germline-derived CDR1 and CDR2 are SGHVT and SQSDAQ. The V and J ends lost 4 bases and 1 base respectively, with 10 bases between them. The CDR3, as DNA: TGTGCCAGCAGCTGGCCAGGGAAGAACACTGAAGCTTTCTTT. This gives the protein CASSWPGKNTEAFF.

The chain links TRBV4-1 to TRBJ1-5; D may be TRBD1 (6 bases). V was cut by 2 bases and J by 0 bases, with 17 bases left in between. The CDR3 is made up of 18 amino acids. Germline loops: CDR1 MGHRA, CDR2 YSYEKL. The DNA of the CDR3 is TGCGCCAGCAGCCAAAGTGGGGGCGAGGGATATAGCAATCAGCCCCAGCATTTT. Encoded protein: CASSQSGGEGYSNQPQHF.

This clonotype was counted a few times. The V and J genes are TRBV10-3 and TRBJ2-7; a weak D match, TRBD1 (6 bases). Between the trimmed V and J ends, which lost 2 bases and 3 bases, there was a span of 26 bases. From germline, CDR1 is ENHRY and CDR2 SYGVKD. The CDR3 is 19 amino acids. The CDR3: CAISEAADSPGHIHYEQYV. The CDR3 bases are TGTGCCATCAGTGAGGCAGCAGACTCCCCGGGACATATTCACTACGAGCAGTACGTC.

The V and J genes are TRBV18 and TRBJ2-1; either TRBD1 or TRBD2 may fit D (5 bases each). V was clipped by 8 bases and J by 2 bases, with 16 bases between them. CDR1 is KGHSH, CDR2 LQKENI, per germline. The CDR3 has 15 amino acids. The CDR3 protein is CASRDSGRAYNEQFF. CDR3 nucleotides: TGTGCCAGCCGCGACTCGGGACGGGCCTACAATGAGCAGTTCTTC.

The chain joins TRBV5-1 to TRBJ2-5, with 14 bases that match TRBD2. Looked up from germline, CDR1 is SGHRS and CDR2 is YFSETQ. This CDR3 is built from 15 residues. V was clipped by 7 bases and J by 4 bases; unmatched bases: 6. The CDR3 nucleotides are TGCGCCAGCCGGGCGGGGACTAGCGGGGGAGAGACCCAGTACTTC. Its protein is CASRAGTSGGETQYF.

Concerning this clonotype: At one boundary the junction diverges from the germline segment, which might be a read error. The chain uses TRBV27 and TRBJ1-1, with D maybe TRBD1 (5 bases). The CDR3 loop spans 12 amino acids. Per germline, CDR1 MNHEY and CDR2 SMNVEV (reference sequence). This CDR3 is CASTLGGDGLYF. The CDR3 DNA follows: TGTGCCAGCACCCTTGGGGGGGACGGCCTTTACTTT.

This clonotype was detected only a few times. The V and J genes are TRBV29-1 and TRBJ2-2; 11 nucleotides line up with TRBD1. This CDR3 is 19 amino acids long. Germline V lookup: CDR1 SQVTM, CDR2 ANQGSEA. Losses at the gene ends were 0 bases for V and 5 bases for J; bases not matched to a gene: 14. DNA of the CDR3: TGCAGCGTTGAAGACCCTATCCGGACAGGGGGCTATGGAACCGGGGAGCTGTTTTTT. Amino acid sequence: CSVEDPIRTGGYGTGELFF.

This clonotype was counted once. A read error is likely, as this CDR3 ends without the conserved phenylalanine or tryptophan. V usage is TRBV20-1 and J usage is TRBJ1-6; D gene unclear. CDR1 and CDR2 from the germline V gene are DFQATT and SNEGSKA (reference sequence). The CDR3 is 16 amino acids. V was cut by 6 bases and J by 5 bases, with 20 bases left in between. The DNA for the CDR3 is TGCAGTGCAGCAAAGGAGACCTCGGCCCATAATTCACCCCTCCACTGT. This encodes CSAAKETSAHNSPLHC.

This clonotype was seen a few times. The V and J genes are TRBV7-9 and TRBJ2-7; TRBD1 or TRBD2 may be the D gene (5 bases each). The length of the CDR3 is 12 residues. Trimming stripped 1 base from V and 7 bases from J, with 8 bases between. Germline CDR1 SEHNR, CDR2 FQNEAQ (reference sequence). CDR3 nucleotides: TGTGCCAGCAGCTTAGACTGGGGGGAGCAGTACGTC. Protein: CASSLDWGEQYV.

This clonotype was seen many times. V gene TRBV7-2 combines with J gene TRBJ2-1, with D possibly TRBD1 on 5 matching bases. Germline V gene lookup returns CDR1 SGHTA and CDR2 FQGNSA. Deletions cut 8 bases from V and 7 bases from J, with 9 bases between. The CDR3 spans 11 residues. As DNA, the CDR3 is TGTGCCAGCGAAGGGGTAAATGAGCAGTTCTTC. It is translated as CASEGVNEQFF.

This clonotype was detected many times. The chain carries TRBV6-5 and TRBJ2-7, with 14 bases lining up with TRBD2. Trimming removed 4 bases from V and 0 bases from J; junction bases left unmatched: 8. The V gene's germline CDR1 is MNHEY and CDR2 SVGAGI. The CDR3 totals 18 residues. The CDR3 nucleotides are TGTGCCAGCAGTTCCTGGACTAGCGGGGGGTTGGTCTCCTACGAGCAGTACGTC. Translated: CASSSWTSGGLVSYEQYV.

Many counts were recorded for this clonotype. The genes are TRBV7-2 and TRBJ2-1; 7 bases align to TRBD1. V was pared by 2 bases and J by 7 bases, with 8 bases of the junction left unmatched. CDR3 size: 15 residues. The germline V gene encodes CDR1 SGHTA and CDR2 FQGNSA. The CDR3 spells CASSLSIQGWNEQFF. The DNA of the CDR3 is TGTGCCAGCAGCTTATCTATACAGGGGTGGAATGAGCAGTTCTTC.

This clonotype has at least ten counts. J is TRBJ1-1 and V is TRBV7-2; maybe TRBD1 (5 bases). CDR3 length equals 12 residues. Germline V gene sequence: CDR1 SGHTA, CDR2 FQGNSA. Trimming took off 5 bases at V and 10 bases at J, with 14 bases between the two ends. CDR3 DNA: TGTGCCAGCAGCCCGTATGGGGGGAGAGCTTTCTTT. Encoded protein: CASSPYGGRAFF.

This clonotype was detected many times. The chain joins TRBV6-6 to TRBJ2-1; D might be TRBD1 or TRBD2, each matching 5 bases. V lost 7 bases to trimming and J lost 8 bases, with 21 bases between them. CDR1 is MNHNY, CDR2 SVGAGI, per germline (reference sequence). The CDR3 loop spans 15 amino acids. CDR3 loop: CASILPGPVGDEQFF. For the CDR3, the DNA is TGTGCCAGCATCCTACCGGGACCCGTGGGCGATGAGCAGTTCTTC.

This clonotype was picked up many times. This chain's CDR3 is CASSQGGVRTEAFF. As DNA, the CDR3 is TGCGCCAGCAGCCAAGGGGGGGTCAGAACTGAAGCTTTCTTT. This chain links TRBV4-3 with TRBJ1-1, with a tentative D call TRBD1 (5 bases). The CDR3 contains 14 residues. V gave up 1 base and J gave up 5 bases, with 11 bases separating them. Germline V lookup: CDR1 LGHNA, CDR2 YSLEER.